This passage covers 9 T cell receptor beta chains from one sample sequenced in a study of T cell clonotyping in hematopoietic cell transplantation. Data came from immunoSEQ multiplex PCR; TCRdb stores just in-frame clones and leaves some out. The sample lists under 20,000 clones, about 82% occurring once. As for time point: recipient sample about 28 days before transplant, after cytoreduction. The input for sequencing was peripheral blood mononuclear cells, taken before stem cell transplant. All receptors derive from a man aged 45-65 years with acute myeloid leukemia. Some clones in this sample may be carry-over from other donors' samples.

This clone has just a few counts. The chain links TRBV5-1 to TRBJ1-2; possibly TRBD1 for D (5 bases). Looked up from germline, CDR1 is SGHRS and CDR2 is YFSETQ. V was cut by 0 bases and J by 4 bases, with 10 bases left in between. There are 14 residues in the CDR3. CDR3 residues: CASSLDLGGYGYTF. In DNA form, the CDR3 reads TGCGCCAGCAGCTTGGATCTCGGGGGCTATGGCTACACCTTC.

This sequence joins TRBV7-2 and TRBJ1-5; a possible D gene is TRBD1 (5 bases). The germline V and J ends were trimmed by 5 bases and 7 bases, with 18 bases remaining between them. The CDR3 consists of 15 residues. Germline V gene sequence: CDR1 SGHTA, CDR2 FQGNSA. CDR3 region: CASSTDGRPGQPQHF. The CDR3 DNA is TGTGCCAGCAGCACGGACGGTCGCCCAGGGCAGCCCCAGCATTTT.

The V and J genes are TRBV10-3 and TRBJ2-1, with D hard to call. V shed 2 bases and J shed 1 base, with 12 bases lying between them. The CDR3 is 16 residues long. From germline, CDR1 is ENHRY and CDR2 SYGVKD. CDR3 nucleotide sequence: TGTGCCATCAGTGAGCCTGACTTGGGTTCCTACAATGAGCAGTTCTTC. It translates to CAISEPDLGSYNEQFF.

This rearrangement joins TRBV5-1 to TRBJ1-4, with TRBD1 matching over 9 bases. Trimming removed 0 bases from V and 7 bases from J; junction bases left unmatched: 4. The CDR3 covers 15 residues. The germline V gene has CDR1 SGHRS and CDR2 YFSETQ. CDR3 amino acids: CASSLGDRAGEKLFF. CDR3 coding DNA: TGCGCCAGCAGCTTGGGGGACAGGGCAGGTGAAAAACTGTTTTTT.

The V gene is TRBV5-4, the J gene TRBJ1-1; possible D gene TRBD1, 5 bases. Germline CDR1 reads SGHNT; CDR2 reads YYREEE (reference sequence). Deletions cut 0 bases from V and 4 bases from J, with 10 bases between. This CDR3 region has 14 residues. CDR3 region: CASSLEGERTEAFF. The CDR3 DNA reads as TGTGCCAGCAGCTTGGAAGGGGAGCGCACTGAAGCTTTCTTT.

This chain joins TRBV2 and TRBJ1-3; 8 bases agree with TRBD1. The CDR3 loop spans 15 amino acids. Germline V gene sequence: CDR1 SNHLY, CDR2 FYNNEI. J lost 0 bases, V lost 4 bases, and 2 bases had no gene match. CDR3 protein: CASSATGGSGNTIYF. In DNA, the CDR3 is TGTGCCAGCAGTGCAACAGGGGGCTCTGGAAACACCATATATTTT.

This clone occurred once. V usage is TRBV14 and J usage is TRBJ2-6; D gene unclear. V shed 2 bases and J shed 0 bases, with 17 bases lying between them. The CDR3 sequence is 19 residues long. The germline V gene encodes CDR1 SGHDN and CDR2 FVKESK. The CDR3, as DNA: TGTGCCAGCAGCCAACCTTCCGGGTCCTATTTCTCTGGGGCCAACGTCCTGACTTTC. As protein: CASSQPSGSYFSGANVLTF.

About this clone itself: The sample contains more than one DNA sequence encoding this CDR3. V gene TRBV2 combines with J gene TRBJ1-4; 9 nucleotides match TRBD1. From germline, CDR1 is SNHLY and CDR2 FYNNEI. After removal of 6 bases from V and 7 bases from J, the junction contained 0 bases not matched to a gene. CDR3 size: 12 residues. The CDR3 DNA reads as TGTGCCAGCAGGACAGGGGGTGAAAAACTGTTTTTT. It yields the protein CASRTGGEKLFF.

V gene TRBV11-2 combines with J gene TRBJ1-2; TRBD1 might be the D (5 bases). The CDR3 is 14 amino acids. CDR1 SGHAT and CDR2 FQNNGV come from the germline V gene. V shed 4 bases and J shed 4 bases, with 13 bases lying between them. In DNA form, the CDR3 reads TGTGCCAGCAGCTCAACGACAGACCCCTATGGCTACACCTTC. It codes for CASSSTTDPYGYTF.